This passage covers 18 T cell receptor beta chains from one sample sequenced in a study of blood T cell repertoires in COVID-19. Measured with immunoSEQ multiplex PCR; TCRdb has only the in-frame clones, and not every one. The sample holds 100,000 to 150,000 clones, roughly four fifths seen once. The sequencing sample was made of peripheral blood. The receptors shown here come from a man younger than 40 with COVID-19, enrolled during active disease.

The CDR3: CASRRGQLNYGYTF. CDR3 bases: TGTGCCAGCAGACGGGGACAGCTCAACTATGGCTACACCTTC. The chain combines TRBV6-5 with TRBJ1-2; TRBD1 aligns across 7 bases. This CDR3 has 14 amino acids. With V trimmed by 6 bases and J by 2 bases, 6 bases remained unmatched. The germline CDR1 and CDR2 sequences are MNHEY and SVGAGI.

This chain uses TRBV6-5 with TRBJ1-1; the D gene is possibly TRBD1 (6 bases). CDR3 length: 13 amino acids. V was pared by 11 bases and J by 3 bases, with 16 bases between. Germline values: CDR1 MNHEY, CDR2 SVGAGI. DNA for the CDR3: TGTGCCTCCTCAAGTCAGGGGTACACTGAAGCTTTCTTT. It is translated as CASSSQGYTEAFF.

This chain connects TRBV6-5 to TRBJ1-4; a weak D match, TRBD1 (6 bases). The CDR3 extends over 14 amino acids. From germline, CDR1 is MNHEY and CDR2 SVGAGI. Trimming took off 2 bases at V and 7 bases at J, with 11 bases between the two ends. CDR3 loop: CASSYRGRGEKLFF. As DNA, the CDR3 is TGTGCCAGCAGTTACAGGGGGAGGGGTGAAAAACTGTTTTTT.

This clone was seen a handful of times. The gene calls are TRBV6-5 and TRBJ2-7, with 7 bases aligning to TRBD1. CDR1 is MNHEY, CDR2 SVGAGI, per germline. This CDR3 region has 13 residues. V gave up 6 bases and J gave up 5 bases; unmatched junction bases: 7. CDR3 coding DNA: TGTGCCAGCAGGGTCGGGGACAGTAACGAGCAGTACTTC. It is translated as CASRVGDSNEQYF.

The chain carries TRBV28 and TRBJ2-3; 7 bases align to TRBD2. J was trimmed by 2 bases and V by 6 bases; bases with no gene match: 8. Germline CDR1 and CDR2: MDHEN and SYDVKM. This CDR3 contains 15 residues. The DNA of the CDR3 is TGTGCCAGCAGCTCCGCCGGGGGGTCCACAGATACGCAGTATTTT. Translating gives CASSSAGGSTDTQYF.

V and J are TRBV5-1 and TRBJ2-1; 9 bases are shared with TRBD1. With 4 bases clipped from V and 6 bases from J, the junction kept 8 bases outside the gene matches. The CDR3 covers 15 residues. The germline CDR1 and CDR2 sequences are SGHRS and YFSETQ. CDR3 sequence reads: CASSTRDREINEQFF. CDR3 nucleotide sequence: TGCGCCAGCAGCACCCGGGACAGGGAAATCAATGAGCAGTTCTTC.

The V gene is TRBV2, the J gene TRBJ2-2; perhaps TRBD1 as D (5 bases). Trimming took off 4 bases at V and 4 bases at J, with 13 bases between the two ends. Germline V CDR1 and CDR2: SNHLY, FYNNEI. CDR3 size: 15 residues. DNA of the CDR3: TGTGCCAGCAGTGCCGAAACAGGTTCCACCGGGGAGCTGTTTTTT. It specifies CASSAETGSTGELFF.

V and J are TRBV6-2 or TRBV6-3 and TRBJ1-2; a possible D gene is TRBD1 (5 bases). Germline CDR1 reads MNHEY; CDR2 reads SVGEGT. V gave up 4 bases and J gave up 5 bases, with 11 bases separating them. This CDR3 spans 13 amino acids. CDR3 in amino acids: CASSFGGGYGYTF. The CDR3 DNA is TGTGCCAGCAGTTTTGGGGGGGGGTATGGCTACACCTTC.

This clone was counted at least ten times. V gene TRBV11-3 combines with J gene TRBJ1-1; D is unclear. Germline CDR1 reads SGHNT; CDR2 reads YENEEA. Trimming shortened V by 1 base and J by 8 bases, and 11 bases separated the two germline ends. This CDR3 contains 13 residues. The CDR3 loop is CASSLGSGREAFF. The CDR3 coding sequence is TGTGCCAGCAGCTTAGGTTCCGGGAGAGAAGCTTTCTTT.

The chain employs TRBV18 and TRBJ1-5; D gene uncertain. This CDR3 is 13 amino acids long. With 5 bases removed from V and 7 bases from J, the gap between germline ends came to 12 bases. Germline V gives CDR1 KGHSH, CDR2 LQKENI. As DNA, the CDR3 is TGTGCCAGCTCAGCCGACAATGGGCAGCCCCAGCATTTT. It codes for CASSADNGQPQHF.

The V and J genes are TRBV6-1 and TRBJ2-3; D not certain. V was trimmed by 2 bases and J by 3 bases, leaving 3 bases between them. The CDR3 is made up of 12 amino acids. CDR1 and CDR2 (germline): MNHNS, SASEGT. CDR3 residues: CASSEITDTQYF. The CDR3, as DNA: TGTGCCAGCAGTGAAATAACAGATACGCAGTATTTT.

This clone has just a few counts. This chain uses TRBV4-1 with TRBJ1-5; D is unresolved. This CDR3 spans 16 amino acids. Trimming removed 0 bases from V and 3 bases from J, with 12 bases in between. In germline, CDR1 is MGHRA, CDR2 YSYEKL. The CDR3 DNA sequence: TGCGCCAGCAGCCAAGACAGTCGAGGCCCCAATCAGCCCCAGCATTTT. Its translation is CASSQDSRGPNQPQHF.

V usage is TRBV5-6 and J usage is TRBJ2-3; 10 bases map to TRBD2. There are 16 residues in the CDR3. J lost 2 bases, V lost 4 bases, and 7 bases had no gene match. CDR1 and CDR2 (germline): SGHDT, YYEEEE. The DNA of the CDR3 is TGTGCCAGCAGCCTCGAGCGGGGGGGCAACACAGATACGCAGTATTTT. The encoded protein is CASSLERGGNTDTQYF. Drawing the rest from reference TRBV5-6 and TRBJ2-3, the complete variable domain is DAGVTQSPTHLIKTRGQQVTLRCSPKSGHDTVSWYQQALGQGPQFIFQYYEEEERQRGNFPDRFSGHQFPNYSSELNVNALLLGDSALYLCASSLERGGNTDTQYFGPGTRLTVL.

The gene calls are TRBV6-5 and TRBJ1-2; 9 bases fit TRBD1. CDR1 is MNHEY and CDR2 is SVGAGI in the germline V gene. The CDR3 spans 12 residues. V shed 5 bases and J 10 bases; nucleotides not matched to a gene: 5. CDR3 coding DNA: TGTGCCAGCAGTCCCGGACAGGGGTCCTACACCTTC. It translates to CASSPGQGSYTF.

This clone was detected only a few times. The genes are TRBV7-9 and TRBJ2-7; D is unclear. Germline V gene data show CDR1 as SEHNR and CDR2 as FQNEAQ (reference sequence). The CDR3 has 13 amino acids. The V gene lost 2 bases and the J gene lost 0 bases, with 5 bases spanning the gap. CDR3 residues: CASSLTSSYEQYF. The CDR3 region has the DNA TGTGCCAGCAGCTTAACAAGCTCCTACGAGCAGTACTTC.

This clone was counted only a few times. The gene calls are TRBV7-6 and TRBJ2-1, with 13 bases that match TRBD2. This CDR3 is 13 amino acids long. The junction had 2 bases not matched to a gene; V was cut back by 6 bases and J by 9 bases. CDR1 and CDR2 from the germline V gene are SGHVS and FNYEAQ. This CDR3 reads CASSRTSGGEQFF. CDR3 bases: TGTGCCAGCAGTCGGACTAGCGGGGGTGAGCAGTTCTTC. Full variable domain (missing parts from reference TRBV7-6 and TRBJ2-1): GAGVSQSPRYKVTKRGQDVALRCDPISGHVSLYWYRQALGQGPEFLTYFNYEAQQDKSGLPNDRFSAERPEGSISTLTIQRTEQRDSAMYRCASSRTSGGEQFFGPGTRLTVL.

The chain couples TRBV30 to TRBJ1-6; 9 nucleotides agree with TRBD1. Germline V lookup: CDR1 GTSNPN, CDR2 SVGIG (reference sequence). V dropped 5 bases and J dropped 7; count of bases not matched to a gene: 3. The CDR3 spans 13 residues. The CDR3 protein is CAWEGTGNSPLHF. DNA of the CDR3: TGTGCCTGGGAGGGGACAGGGAATTCACCCCTCCACTTT. Filled out from reference TRBV30 and TRBJ1-6, the complete variable domain reads SQTIHQWPATLVQPVGSPLSLECTVEGTSNPNLYWYRQAAGRGLQLLFYSVGIGQISSEVPQNLSASRPQDRQFILSSKKLLLSDSGFYLCAWEGTGNSPLHFGNGTRLTVT.

This clone came up once. The V call is TRBV12-3 or TRBV12-4, the J call TRBJ1-1; weak D call: TRBD1 (6 bases). V was shortened by 3 bases and J by 8 bases, with 13 bases between the two germline ends. The CDR3 length is 13 residues. CDR3 loop: CASSFGGAREAFF. The CDR3 DNA sequence: TGTGCCAGCAGTTTTGGGGGGGCGCGGGAAGCTTTCTTT.